This TCR beta chain emerged from a study of blood T cells in healthy people across ages. Sample-barcoded 5' priming and a J-beta primer mix drove a second PCR of roughly 6 to 12 cycles. A template-switch adaptor that had 12 random nucleotides put a tag on each cDNA molecule. TCRdb fed the 5' RACE reads into MiXCR, producing one record per CDR3 protein. The data hold 1.5 million to 2 million distinct CDR3 sequences, with approximately 50% observed a single time. J was trimmed by 11 bases and V by 6 bases; bases with no gene match: 4. In germline, CDR1 is MDHEN, CDR2 SYDVKM. The CDR3 length is 11 residues.

This receptor was taken from a woman aged 40 to 50 in good health. The sample consisted of blood. The chain recombines TRBV28 with TRBJ2-4, with 7 bases aligning to TRBD1. CDR3 loop: CASSPGTVQYF. CDR3 coding DNA: TGTGCCAGCAGCCCCGGGACAGTTCAGTACTTC.